This TCR beta chain emerged from a study of cytomegalovirus exposure and HLA in healthy donors. The assay was immunoSEQ multiplex PCR, and TCRdb's table has in-frame clones only and misses some. The data contain about 160,000 clones, about nine tenths of them seen just once; the ten biggest clones take up about 9.4%. Separate from the roughly 670-subject first cohort, the roughly 120-subject validation cohort was the one that the donors belonged to. The CDR3 has 15 residues. The V gene's germline CDR1 is SNHLY and CDR2 FYNNEI. Trimming shortened V by 4 bases and J by 0 bases, and 13 bases separated the two germline ends.

The rearrangement links TRBV2 to TRBJ2-7; D is unresolved. This TCR was recovered from a woman aged 18-29 years in good health and CMV-seropositive. The sequenced sample consisted of PBMCs. Written as DNA, the CDR3 is TGTGCCAGCAGTGTTGGGCTCCTGAGCTCCTACGAGCAGTACTTC. Amino acids: CASSVGLLSSYEQYF.